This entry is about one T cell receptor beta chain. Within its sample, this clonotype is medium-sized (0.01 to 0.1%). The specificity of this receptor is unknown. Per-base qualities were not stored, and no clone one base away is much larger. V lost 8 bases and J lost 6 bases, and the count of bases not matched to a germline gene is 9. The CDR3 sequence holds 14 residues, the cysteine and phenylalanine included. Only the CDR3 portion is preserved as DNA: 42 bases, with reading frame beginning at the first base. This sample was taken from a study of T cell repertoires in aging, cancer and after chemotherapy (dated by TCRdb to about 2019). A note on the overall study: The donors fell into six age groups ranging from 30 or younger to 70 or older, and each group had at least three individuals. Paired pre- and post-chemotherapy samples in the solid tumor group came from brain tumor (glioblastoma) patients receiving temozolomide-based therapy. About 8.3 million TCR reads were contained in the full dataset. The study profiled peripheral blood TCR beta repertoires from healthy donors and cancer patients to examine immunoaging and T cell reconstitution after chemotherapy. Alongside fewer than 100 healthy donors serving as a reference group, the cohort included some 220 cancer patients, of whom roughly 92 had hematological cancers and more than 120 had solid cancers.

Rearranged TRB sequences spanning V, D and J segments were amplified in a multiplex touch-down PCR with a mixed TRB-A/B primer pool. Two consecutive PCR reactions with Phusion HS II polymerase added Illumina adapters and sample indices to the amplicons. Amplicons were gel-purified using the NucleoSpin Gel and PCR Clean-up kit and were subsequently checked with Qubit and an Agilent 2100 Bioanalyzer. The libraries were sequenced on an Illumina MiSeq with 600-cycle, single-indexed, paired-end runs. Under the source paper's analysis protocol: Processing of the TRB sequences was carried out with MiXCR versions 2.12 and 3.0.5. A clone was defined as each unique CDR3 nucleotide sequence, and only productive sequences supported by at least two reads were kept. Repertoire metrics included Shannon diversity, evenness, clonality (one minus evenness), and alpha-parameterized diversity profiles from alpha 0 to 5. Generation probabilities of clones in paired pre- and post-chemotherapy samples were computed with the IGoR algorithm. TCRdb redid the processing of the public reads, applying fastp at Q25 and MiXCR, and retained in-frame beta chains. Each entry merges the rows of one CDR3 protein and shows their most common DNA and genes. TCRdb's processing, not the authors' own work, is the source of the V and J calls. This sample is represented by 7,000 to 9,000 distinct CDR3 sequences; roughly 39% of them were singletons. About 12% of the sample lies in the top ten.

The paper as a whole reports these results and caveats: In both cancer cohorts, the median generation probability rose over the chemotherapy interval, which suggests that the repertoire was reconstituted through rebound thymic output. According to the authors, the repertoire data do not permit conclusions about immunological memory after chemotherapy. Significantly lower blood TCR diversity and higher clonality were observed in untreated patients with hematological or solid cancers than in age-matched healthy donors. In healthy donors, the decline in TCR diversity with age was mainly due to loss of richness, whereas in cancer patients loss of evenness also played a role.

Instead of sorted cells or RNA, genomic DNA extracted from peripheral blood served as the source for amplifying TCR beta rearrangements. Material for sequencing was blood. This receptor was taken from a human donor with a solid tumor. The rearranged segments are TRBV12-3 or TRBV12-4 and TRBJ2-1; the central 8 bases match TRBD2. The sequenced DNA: TGTGCCAGCGCCCCAGGGCGGGAGGCCAATGAGCAGTTCTTC. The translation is CASAPGREANEQFF.